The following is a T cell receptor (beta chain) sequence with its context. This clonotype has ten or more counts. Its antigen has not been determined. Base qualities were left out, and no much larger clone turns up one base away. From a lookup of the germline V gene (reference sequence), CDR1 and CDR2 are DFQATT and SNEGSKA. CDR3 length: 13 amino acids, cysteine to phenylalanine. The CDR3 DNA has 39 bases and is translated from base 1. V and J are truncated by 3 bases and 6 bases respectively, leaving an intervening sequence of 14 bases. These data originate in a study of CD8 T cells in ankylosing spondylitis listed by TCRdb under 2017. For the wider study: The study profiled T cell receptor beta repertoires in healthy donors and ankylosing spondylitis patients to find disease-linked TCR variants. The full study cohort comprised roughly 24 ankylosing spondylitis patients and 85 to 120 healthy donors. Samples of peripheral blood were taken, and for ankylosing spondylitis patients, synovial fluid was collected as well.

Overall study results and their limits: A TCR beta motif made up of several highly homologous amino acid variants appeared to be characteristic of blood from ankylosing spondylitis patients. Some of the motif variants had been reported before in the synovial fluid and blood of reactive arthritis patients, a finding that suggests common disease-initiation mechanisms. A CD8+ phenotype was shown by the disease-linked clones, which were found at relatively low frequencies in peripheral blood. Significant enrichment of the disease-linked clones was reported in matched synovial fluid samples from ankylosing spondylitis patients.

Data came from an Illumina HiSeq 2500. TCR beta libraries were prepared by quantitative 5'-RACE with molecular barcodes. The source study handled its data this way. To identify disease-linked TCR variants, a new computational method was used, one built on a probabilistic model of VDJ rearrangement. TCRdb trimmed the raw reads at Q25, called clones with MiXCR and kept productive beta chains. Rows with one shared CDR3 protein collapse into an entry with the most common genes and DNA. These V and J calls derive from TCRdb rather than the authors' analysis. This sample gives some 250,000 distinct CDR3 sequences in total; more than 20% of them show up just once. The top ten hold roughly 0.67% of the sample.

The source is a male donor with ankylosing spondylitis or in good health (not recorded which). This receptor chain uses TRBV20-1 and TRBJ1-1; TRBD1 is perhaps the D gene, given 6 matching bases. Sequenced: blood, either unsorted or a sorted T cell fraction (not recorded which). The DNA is TGCAGTGCTAGGTCAGGGGCGCGGGCTGAAGCTTTCTTT. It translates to CSARSGARAEAFF.